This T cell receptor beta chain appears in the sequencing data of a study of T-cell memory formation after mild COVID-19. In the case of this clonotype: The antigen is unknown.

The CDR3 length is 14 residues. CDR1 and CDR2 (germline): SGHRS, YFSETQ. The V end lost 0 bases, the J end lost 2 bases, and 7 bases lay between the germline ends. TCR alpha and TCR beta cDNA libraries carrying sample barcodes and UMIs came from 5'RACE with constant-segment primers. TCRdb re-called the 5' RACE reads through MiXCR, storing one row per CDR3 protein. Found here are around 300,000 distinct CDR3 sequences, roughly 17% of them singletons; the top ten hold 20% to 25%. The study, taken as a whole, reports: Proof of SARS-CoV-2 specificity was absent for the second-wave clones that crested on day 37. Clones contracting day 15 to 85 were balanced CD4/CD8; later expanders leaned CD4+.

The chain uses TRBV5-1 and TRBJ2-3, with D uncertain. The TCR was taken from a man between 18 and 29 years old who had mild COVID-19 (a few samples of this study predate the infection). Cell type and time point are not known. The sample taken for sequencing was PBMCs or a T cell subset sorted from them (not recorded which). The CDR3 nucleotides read TGCGCCAGCAGCTTGGCACAGCTCACAGATACGCAGTATTTT. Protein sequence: CASSLAQLTDTQYF.